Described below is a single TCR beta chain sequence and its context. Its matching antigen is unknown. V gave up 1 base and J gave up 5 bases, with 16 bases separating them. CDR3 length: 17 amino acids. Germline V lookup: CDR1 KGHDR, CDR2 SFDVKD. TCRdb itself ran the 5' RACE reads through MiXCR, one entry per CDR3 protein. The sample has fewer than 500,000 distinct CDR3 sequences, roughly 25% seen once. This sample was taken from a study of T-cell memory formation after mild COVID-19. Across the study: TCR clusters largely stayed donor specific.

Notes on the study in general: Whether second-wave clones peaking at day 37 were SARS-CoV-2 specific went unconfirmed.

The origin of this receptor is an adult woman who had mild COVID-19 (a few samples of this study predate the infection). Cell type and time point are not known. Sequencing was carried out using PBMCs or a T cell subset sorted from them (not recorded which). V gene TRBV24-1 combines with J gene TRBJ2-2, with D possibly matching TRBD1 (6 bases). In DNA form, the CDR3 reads TGTGCCACCAGTGATTTACAGGGCTCAGCGACAACCGGGGAGCTGTTTTTT. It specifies CATSDLQGSATTGELFF.